This entry concerns a single TCR beta chain. The germline CDR1 and CDR2 sequences are LGHDT and YNNKEL (reference sequence). This CDR3 has 14 residues. V dropped 0 bases and J dropped 1 base, with 5 bases sitting between them. This entry comes from a study of T-cell reconstitution after alpha-beta-depleted transplantation in children. As it was prepared, the TCRbeta library received unique molecular identifiers. In TCRdb, the PCR reads were re-called with MiXCR into one record per CDR3 protein. The sample holds around 700,000 distinct CDR3 sequences; around 13% are singletons and the top ten take roughly 0.77%.

The sample was PBMCs, taken before TCRalphabeta/CD19-depleted stem cell transplant. The V gene is TRBV3-1, the J gene TRBJ2-3; D is ambiguous. This TCR came from a girl aged 2 to 9 with congenital amegakaryocytic thrombocytopenia, due to receive a stem cell transplant. The CDR3 loop reads CASSQELRTDTQYF. DNA for the CDR3: TGTGCCAGCAGCCAAGAGTTGCGCACAGATACGCAGTATTTT.